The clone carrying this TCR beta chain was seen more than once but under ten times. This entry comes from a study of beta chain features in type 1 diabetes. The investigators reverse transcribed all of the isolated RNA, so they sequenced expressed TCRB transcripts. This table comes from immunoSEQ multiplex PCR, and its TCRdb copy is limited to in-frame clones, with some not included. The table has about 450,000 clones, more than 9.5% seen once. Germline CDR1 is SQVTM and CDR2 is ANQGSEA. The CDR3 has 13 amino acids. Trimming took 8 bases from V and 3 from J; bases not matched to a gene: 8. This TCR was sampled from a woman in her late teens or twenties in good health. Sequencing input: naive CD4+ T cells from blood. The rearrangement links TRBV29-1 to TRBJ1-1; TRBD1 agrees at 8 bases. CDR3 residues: CSLRGQSDTEAFF. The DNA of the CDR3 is TGCAGCCTCAGGGGGCAGAGTGACACTGAAGCTTTCTTT.